This entry is about one T cell receptor beta chain. Antigen specificity is unknown. The sample comes from a study of radiation and T cells in renal cell carcinoma. Repertoires were generated with immunoSEQ multiplex PCR, while TCRdb's copy carries only in-frame clones and drops some. The repertoire consists of 150,000 to 160,000 clones, with over 80% occurring once and the leading ten covering about an eighth. Notes on the study in general: From baseline, blood top tumor clonotypes peaked at 2 weeks post-radiation.

The time point is: blood 2 weeks post-SBRT. Treatment noted: 15 Gy SBRT to primary tumor, nephrectomy 4 weeks later. The patient's renal cell carcinoma had clear cell pathology. The origin of this receptor is a woman aged 45-59 years with renal cell carcinoma. This material consisted of blood, taken from a patient whose treatment included radiotherapy and nephrectomy.

In DNA, the CDR3 is TGCGCCAGCAGTGTGGACAGCCGCTCTGGAAACACCATATATTTT. Translated: CASSVDSRSGNTIYF. The chain combines TRBV10-1 with TRBJ1-3, with a tentative D call TRBD1 (6 bases). Per germline, CDR1 WNHNN and CDR2 SYGVQD (reference sequence). The CDR3 consists of 15 residues. The V end lost 4 bases, the J end lost 0 bases, and 10 bases lay between the germline ends.